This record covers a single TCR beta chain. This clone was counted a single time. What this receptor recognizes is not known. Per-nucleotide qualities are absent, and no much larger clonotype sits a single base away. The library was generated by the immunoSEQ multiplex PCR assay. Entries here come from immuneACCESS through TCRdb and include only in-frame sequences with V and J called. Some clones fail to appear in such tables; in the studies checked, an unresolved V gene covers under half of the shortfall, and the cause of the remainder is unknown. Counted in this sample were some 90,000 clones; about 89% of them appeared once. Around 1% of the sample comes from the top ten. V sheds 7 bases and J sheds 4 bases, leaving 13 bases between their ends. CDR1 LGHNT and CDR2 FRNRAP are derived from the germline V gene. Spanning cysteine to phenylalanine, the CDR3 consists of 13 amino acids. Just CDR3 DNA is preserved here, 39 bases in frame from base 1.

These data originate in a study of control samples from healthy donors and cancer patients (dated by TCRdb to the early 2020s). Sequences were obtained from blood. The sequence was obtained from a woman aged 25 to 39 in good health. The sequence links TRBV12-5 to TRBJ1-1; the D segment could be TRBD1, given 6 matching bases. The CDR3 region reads CASARQGFTEAFF. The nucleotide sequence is TGTGCTAGTGCCCGGCAGGGGTTCACTGAAGCTTTCTTT. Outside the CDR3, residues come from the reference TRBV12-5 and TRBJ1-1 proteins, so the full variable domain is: DARVTQTPRHKVTEMGQEVTMRCQPILGHNTVFWYRQTMMQGLELLAYFRNRAPLDDSGMPKDRFSAEMPDATLATLKIQPSEPRDSAVYFCASARQGFTEAFFGQGTRLTVV.